The 29 T cell receptor beta chains given below trace back to one sample, sequenced in a study of T cells in narcolepsy. Using immunoSEQ multiplex PCR, the repertoire was profiled, and TCRdb retains in-frame clones only, with some absent. The sample holds around 39,000 clones, around 82% seen once. The source material was CD45RA- memory CD4+ T cells from PBMCs. The receptors shown here come from a human donor with narcolepsy.

This clone showed up just a few times. This chain connects TRBV7-2 to TRBJ1-6, with 10 positions matching TRBD1. The CDR3 is 14 amino acids. Per the germline V gene, CDR1 is SGHTA and CDR2 is FQGNSA. The ends lost 1 base at V and 13 bases at J; junction bases unmatched: 4. The DNA for the CDR3 is TGTGCCAGCAGCTTAGGACAGGGGGCGCGTCCCCTCCACTTT. Protein sequence: CASSLGQGARPLHF.

This chain connects TRBV6-5 to TRBJ2-7; D ambiguous. The CDR3 loop spans 13 amino acids. Deletions cut 5 bases from V and 1 base from J, with 9 bases between. Per germline, CDR1 MNHEY and CDR2 SVGAGI. CDR3 nucleotide sequence: TGTGCCAGCAGTCCCAAGTTATCCTACGAGCAGTACTTC. Translation: CASSPKLSYEQYF.

The chain is built from TRBV7-2 and TRBJ1-1, with a weak D call TRBD1 (6 bases). With 4 bases removed from V and 4 bases from J, the gap between germline ends came to 16 bases. The CDR3 has 15 amino acids. The germline gives CDR1 SGHTA, CDR2 FQGNSA. The CDR3 region is CASSYGGGVGTEAFF. DNA for the CDR3: TGTGCCAGCAGCTACGGGGGCGGGGTAGGCACTGAAGCTTTCTTT. Together with reference TRBV7-2 and TRBJ1-1, the CDR3 gives the full variable domain: GAGVSQSPSNKVTEKGKDVELRCDPISGHTALYWYRQSLGQGLEFLIYFQGNSAPDKSGLPSDRFSAERTGGSVSTLTIQRTQQEDSAVYLCASSYGGGVGTEAFFGQGTRLTVV.

The chain has TRBV19 and TRBJ2-2; TRBD1 might be the D (6 bases). Germline CDR1 LNHDA, CDR2 SQIVND (reference sequence). This CDR3 is built from 14 residues. V lost 10 bases and J lost 2, with 14 bases in between. The CDR3 region is CATTGTPNTGELFF. The CDR3 region has the DNA TGTGCCACCACCGGGACACCCAACACCGGGGAGCTGTTTTTT.

The chain joins TRBV6-5 to TRBJ2-2; 7 positions match TRBD1. J was trimmed by 8 bases and V by 8 bases; bases with no gene match: 14. This CDR3 has 15 amino acids. Per germline, CDR1 MNHEY and CDR2 SVGAGI. As DNA, the CDR3 is TGTGCCAGCGGTCGCCAGGGGGTCCTCCCTGGGGAGCTGTTTTTT. Translated, it gives CASGRQGVLPGELFF.

A single count supports this clone. The chain links TRBV28 to TRBJ2-1, with 12 nucleotides matching TRBD2. The CDR3 extends over 17 amino acids. J lost 3 bases, V lost 6 bases, and 9 bases had no gene match. In germline, CDR1 is MDHEN, CDR2 SYDVKM. The CDR3 DNA follows: TGTGCCAGCAGGCTAGCGGGGGGGCCCACCCTCTACAATGAGCAGTTCTTC. Encoded protein: CASRLAGGPTLYNEQFF.

V usage is TRBV20-1 and J usage is TRBJ2-7; TRBD1 might be the D (6 bases). The germline V gene has CDR1 DFQATT and CDR2 SNEGSKA (reference sequence). The V end lost 5 bases, the J end lost 6 bases, and 11 bases lay between the germline ends. This CDR3 is built from 11 residues. The CDR3 region is CSALDRIEQYF. In nucleotides, the CDR3 is TGCAGTGCTCTAGACAGGATCGAGCAGTACTTC.

V and J are TRBV9 and TRBJ2-1; 11 bases align to TRBD2. The CDR3 sequence is 16 residues long. Trimming took 1 base from V and 9 from J; bases not matched to a gene: 9. Looked up from germline, CDR1 is SGDLS and CDR2 is YYNGEE. The CDR3: CASSVTSGGLGSEQFF. In DNA form, the CDR3 reads TGTGCCAGCAGCGTAACTAGCGGGGGATTGGGGAGTGAGCAGTTCTTC.

This chain joins TRBV6-1 and TRBJ2-1; D may match TRBD1 or TRBD2 (5 bases each). Deletions cut 4 bases from V and 4 bases from J, with 11 bases between. Germline values: CDR1 MNHNS, CDR2 SASEGT. The CDR3 sequence is 14 residues long. The CDR3 protein is CASSGRDGYNEQFF. The CDR3 DNA reads TGTGCCAGCAGTGGCCGGGACGGTTACAATGAGCAGTTCTTC.

The V and J genes are TRBV28 and TRBJ2-7; possible D gene TRBD2, 5 bases. There are 14 residues in the CDR3. Trimming left V 0 bases short and J 6 bases short, with 12 bases between. The germline CDR1 and CDR2 sequences are MDHEN and SYDVKM. The CDR3 is CASSLWGGGGEQYF. The DNA for the CDR3 is TGTGCCAGCAGTTTATGGGGTGGAGGAGGCGAGCAGTACTTC.

This rearrangement joins TRBV5-6 to TRBJ2-1; D may be TRBD1 or TRBD2 (6 bases each). V gave up 7 bases and J gave up 2 bases, with 16 bases separating them. Germline loops: CDR1 SGHDT, CDR2 YYEEEE. The CDR3 loop spans 15 amino acids. Here the CDR3 DNA reads TGTGCCAGCCTTGCAGTTAGGGGGGCCTACAATGAGCAGTTCTTC. Amino acid sequence: CASLAVRGAYNEQFF.

This clone was observed a handful of times. This rearrangement joins TRBV28 to TRBJ2-7; 7 nucleotides agree with TRBD1. J was trimmed by 0 bases and V by 11 bases; bases with no gene match: 10. CDR3 size: 14 residues. The germline V gene has CDR1 MDHEN and CDR2 SYDVKM. The CDR3 is CAAYQTGSSYEQYF. CDR3 DNA sequence: TGTGCCGCCTACCAGACAGGGAGCTCCTACGAGCAGTACTTC.

The J gene is TRBJ1-1, the V gene TRBV11-3; 7 bases fit TRBD1. The CDR3 is made up of 17 amino acids. The V and J ends lost 5 bases and 0 bases, in that order; junction bases with no gene match: 12. The V gene's germline CDR1 is SGHNT and CDR2 YENEEA. CDR3 coding DNA: TGTGCCAGCAGCGGAAGGCAGGGGGGAGCATTGAACACTGAAGCTTTCTTT. Residues: CASSGRQGGALNTEAFF.

In its sample, this clone was seen once. The chain links TRBV28 to TRBJ2-7; D may be TRBD1 or TRBD2 (7 bases each). Looked up from germline, CDR1 is MDHEN and CDR2 is SYDVKM. Trimming pared 6 bases from V and 4 bases from J, leaving 13 bases between. The CDR3 runs 13 residues. The CDR3 nucleotides read TGTGCCAGCAGGGGGAGGGGGCCGTACGAGCAGTACTTC. It encodes CASRGRGPYEQYF.

This rearrangement joins TRBV27 to TRBJ1-6; 10 bases fit TRBD1. This CDR3 contains 15 residues. The V gene end was trimmed by 3 bases and the J gene end by 7 bases; junction bases not matched to a gene: 3. Germline V gives CDR1 MNHEY, CDR2 SMNVEV (reference sequence). The CDR3 here is CASSLVGQGNSPLHF. The CDR3 DNA reads as TGTGCCAGCAGTTTGGTGGGACAGGGGAATTCACCCCTCCACTTT.

Regarding this clone: The junction does not match germline at one end; this may be a read error. This chain connects TRBV10-3 to TRBJ1-2, with TRBD1 identical over 7 bases. Germline V gives CDR1 ENHRY, CDR2 SYGVKD. CDR3 length: 14 residues. CDR3 in DNA: TGTACCATCAGTGGGAACGACAGGGACTATGGCTACACCTTC. This codes for CTISGNDRDYGYTF.

The chain uses TRBV11-2 and TRBJ1-6; 12 nucleotides line up with TRBD1. With V trimmed by 0 bases and J by 5 bases, 2 bases remained unmatched. This CDR3 spans 17 amino acids. Germline V gene data show CDR1 as SGHAT and CDR2 as FQNNGV. The CDR3 coding sequence is TGTGCCAGCAGCTTAGAGGGACAGGGGGCAAATAATTCACCCCTCCACTTT. Encoded protein: CASSLEGQGANNSPLHF.

The chain combines TRBV6-6 with TRBJ1-1; a weak D match, TRBD1 (5 bases). V was cut by 5 bases and J by 5 bases, with 15 bases left in between. There are 14 residues in the CDR3. Germline assignment: CDR1 MNHNY and CDR2 SVGAGI (reference sequence). In DNA, the CDR3 is TGTGCCAGCAGTCCCTTGGGGGGGGGTACTGAAGCTTTCTTT. Translation: CASSPLGGGTEAFF.

The V and J genes are TRBV5-5 and TRBJ2-5; 11 nucleotides agree with TRBD2. Germline V gene lookup returns CDR1 SGHKS and CDR2 YYEKEE (reference sequence). This CDR3 is 15 amino acids long. Trimming at V came to 4 bases and at J to 8 bases, leaving 10 bases not matched to a gene. CDR3 sequence: CASSLLAGGLETQYF. The CDR3 nucleotides are TGTGCCAGCAGCCTCCTAGCGGGGGGACTGGAAACCCAGTACTTC. Variable domain in full (rest from reference TRBV5-5 and TRBJ2-5): DAGVTQSPTHLIKTRGQQVTLRCSPISGHKSVSWYQQVLGQGPQFIFQYYEKEERGRGNFPDRFSARQFPNYSSELNVNALLLGDSALYLCASSLLAGGLETQYFGPGTRLLVL.

This rearrangement joins TRBV11-1 to TRBJ2-7; no firm D call. Looked up from germline, CDR1 is SGHAT and CDR2 is FQDESV (reference sequence). Trimming took 2 bases from V and 7 from J, leaving 21 bases between them. The CDR3 has 16 residues. As DNA, the CDR3 is TGTGCCAGCAGCTTACTCACCACTAATGGAGTACCTGAGCAGTACTTC. Amino acid sequence: CASSLLTTNGVPEQYF. The full variable domain, rest sourced from reference TRBV11-1 and TRBJ2-7, is EAEVAQSPRYKITEKSQAVAFWCDPISGHATLYWYRQILGQGPELLVQFQDESVVDDSQLPKDRFSAERLKGVDSTLKIQPAELGDSAMYLCASSLLTTNGVPEQYFGPGTRLTVT.

V is TRBV27 and J is TRBJ2-7, with 9 positions matching TRBD1. Germline V CDR1 and CDR2: MNHEY, SMNVEV (reference sequence). The CDR3 is made up of 17 amino acids. V gave up 6 bases and J gave up 0 bases; unmatched junction bases: 12. This CDR3 is CASRVGTGRPSSYEQYF. DNA of the CDR3: TGTGCCAGCAGAGTAGGGACAGGGCGTCCCAGCTCCTACGAGCAGTACTTC.

This clone was observed a handful of times. The chain links TRBV30 to TRBJ1-6; 7 bases map to TRBD1. The ends lost 0 bases at V and 4 bases at J; junction bases unmatched: 3. Per the germline V gene, CDR1 is GTSNPN and CDR2 is SVGIG (reference sequence). The CDR3 extends over 15 amino acids. The CDR3 nucleotides read TGTGCCTGGAGTGTAGAGGGGGCTTATAATTCACCCCTCCACTTT. Protein sequence: CAWSVEGAYNSPLHF. Supplemented by reference TRBV30 and TRBJ1-6, the full variable domain reads SQTIHQWPATLVQPVGSPLSLECTVEGTSNPNLYWYRQAAGRGLQLLFYSVGIGQISSEVPQNLSASRPQDRQFILSSKKLLLSDSGFYLCAWSVEGAYNSPLHFGNGTRLTVT.

The chain couples TRBV20-1 to TRBJ1-2; no definite D call. V was cut by 3 bases and J by 7 bases, with 9 bases left in between. The CDR3 length is 11 residues. CDR1 and CDR2 from the germline V gene are DFQATT and SNEGSKA (reference sequence). The CDR3 spells CSAREPGGYTF. The CDR3 DNA reads as TGCAGTGCTAGGGAGCCAGGTGGCTACACCTTC.

This chain joins TRBV12-5 and TRBJ1-5; possible D gene TRBD1, 6 bases. The CDR3 spans 15 residues. V lost 6 bases to trimming and J lost 7 bases, with 19 bases between them. Germline CDR1 is LGHNT and CDR2 is FRNRAP. The CDR3 spells CASGASGAGKQPQHF. CDR3 in DNA: TGTGCTAGTGGGGCGTCGGGGGCAGGGAAGCAGCCCCAGCATTTT. Full variable domain (outside the CDR3, taken from reference TRBV12-5 and TRBJ1-5): DARVTQTPRHKVTEMGQEVTMRCQPILGHNTVFWYRQTMMQGLELLAYFRNRAPLDDSGMPKDRFSAEMPDATLATLKIQPSEPRDSAVYFCASGASGAGKQPQHFGDGTRLSIL.

The chain is built from TRBV30 and TRBJ2-3; D is undetermined. Germline lookup yields CDR1 GTSNPN and CDR2 SVGIG (reference sequence). The CDR3 has 13 residues. Deletions cut 6 bases from V and 2 bases from J, with 12 bases between. CDR3 protein: CACLRRATDTQYF. The DNA for the CDR3 is TGTGCCTGCCTCAGAAGGGCCACAGATACGCAGTATTTT. Variable domain in full (rest from reference TRBV30 and TRBJ2-3): SQTIHQWPATLVQPVGSPLSLECTVEGTSNPNLYWYRQAAGRGLQLLFYSVGIGQISSEVPQNLSASRPQDRQFILSSKKLLLSDSGFYLCACLRRATDTQYFGPGTRLTVL.

The rearrangement joins TRBV18 to TRBJ1-6; D possibly corresponds to TRBD1 (6 bases). V dropped 4 bases and J dropped 6 bases, with 10 bases sitting between them. This CDR3 comprises 14 residues. Germline-derived CDR1 and CDR2 are KGHSH and LQKENI. The CDR3 protein is CASSRTAGNSPLHF. The CDR3, as DNA: TGTGCCAGCTCACGGACAGCGGGTAATTCACCCCTCCACTTT.

The chain uses TRBV18 and TRBJ1-1; D not resolved. This CDR3 spans 13 amino acids. Germline V CDR1 and CDR2: KGHSH, LQKENI. Trimming took off 4 bases at V and 1 base at J, with 7 bases between the two ends. DNA of the CDR3: TGTGCCAGCTCACTTACTCAGAACACTGAAGCTTTCTTT. Amino acid sequence: CASSLTQNTEAFF.

The chain carries TRBV28 and TRBJ2-7; 8 positions agree with TRBD1. The CDR3 spans 16 residues. The germline CDR1 and CDR2 sequences are MDHEN and SYDVKM. With 8 bases clipped from V and 0 bases from J, the junction kept 12 bases outside the gene matches. Here the CDR3 DNA reads TGTGCCAGCCTCGCCACAGGGGGTCGAGGCTCCTACGAGCAGTACTTC. Translation gives CASLATGGRGSYEQYF. The whole variable domain, remainder taken from reference TRBV28 and TRBJ2-7, is DVKVTQSSRYLVKRTGEKVFLECVQDMDHENMFWYRQDPGLGLRLIYFSYDVKMKEKGDIPEGYSVSREKKERFSLILESASTNQTSMYLCASLATGGRGSYEQYFGPGTRLTVT.

This clone was counted between two and nine times. The V and J genes are TRBV6-1 and TRBJ2-7; 10 bases align to TRBD2. Germline loops: CDR1 MNHNS, CDR2 SASEGT. The CDR3 loop spans 15 amino acids. V lost 5 bases, J lost 1 base, and 5 bases stayed unmatched. The CDR3, as DNA: TGTGCCAGCAGTTCCCTAGCGGGGGCTTCCTACGAGCAGTACTTC. It encodes CASSSLAGASYEQYF.